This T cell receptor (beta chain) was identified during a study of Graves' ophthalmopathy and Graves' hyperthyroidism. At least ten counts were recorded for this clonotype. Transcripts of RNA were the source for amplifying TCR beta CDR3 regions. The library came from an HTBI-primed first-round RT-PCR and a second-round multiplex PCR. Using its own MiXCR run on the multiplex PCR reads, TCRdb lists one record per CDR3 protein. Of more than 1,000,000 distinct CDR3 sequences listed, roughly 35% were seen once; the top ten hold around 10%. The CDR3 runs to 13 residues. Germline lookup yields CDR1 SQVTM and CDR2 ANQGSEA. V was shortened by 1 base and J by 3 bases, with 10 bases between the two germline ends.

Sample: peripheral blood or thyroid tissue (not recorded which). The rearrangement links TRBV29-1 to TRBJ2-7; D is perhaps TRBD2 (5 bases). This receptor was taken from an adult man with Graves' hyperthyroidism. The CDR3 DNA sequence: TGCAGCGTTGAAGGAGGGATCGACTACGAGCAGTACTTC. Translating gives CSVEGGIDYEQYF.